These 8 T cell receptor beta chains were all obtained from the same sample, sequenced in a study of blood T cell repertoires in COVID-19. TCRdb's table, derived via immunoSEQ multiplex PCR, lists solely in-frame clones and lacks some. This sample has 150,000 to 200,000 clones; 70% to 80% occur once, and the top ten carry 8.5% to 10%. The sequencing input was peripheral blood. These receptors all stem from a woman aged 45 to 65 with active or convalescent COVID-19.

V and J are TRBV19 and TRBJ1-2; 7 bases line up with TRBD1. This CDR3 region has 14 residues. Germline CDR1 LNHDA, CDR2 SQIVND (reference sequence). Germline trimming cut 5 bases from V and 4 bases from J; bases unmatched to any gene: 7. CDR3 sequence: CASSATGWTYGYTF. The CDR3 DNA reads as TGTGCCAGTAGTGCGACAGGGTGGACCTATGGCTACACCTTC.

This clone was seen a single time. This chain connects TRBV27 to TRBJ1-2, with no clear D. Trimming shortened V by 2 bases and J by 4 bases, and 17 bases separated the two germline ends. This CDR3 region has 16 residues. CDR1 and CDR2 (germline): MNHEY, SMNVEV (reference sequence). The CDR3 reads CASSLTAGTPPYGYTF. DNA of the CDR3: TGTGCCAGCAGTTTAACAGCGGGTACTCCGCCCTATGGCTACACCTTC.

This chain links TRBV13 with TRBJ1-4; D is possibly TRBD1 (6 bases). V was clipped by 4 bases and J by 4 bases, with 10 bases between them. From germline, CDR1 is PRHDT and CDR2 FYEKMQ (reference sequence). The CDR3 length is 14 residues. The CDR3 nucleotides read TGTGCCAGCAGCTCAGGGGCCCTTAATGAAAAACTGTTTTTT. Translated: CASSSGALNEKLFF.

This clone has just one count. The gene calls are TRBV5-1 and TRBJ2-3; tentatively, D is TRBD2 (6 bases). The CDR3 is made up of 15 amino acids. Germline lookup yields CDR1 SGHRS and CDR2 YFSETQ. V lost 0 bases and J 5 bases, leaving 13 bases between the germline ends. The CDR3 protein is CASSLDAGPGDTQYF. As DNA, the CDR3 is TGCGCCAGCAGCTTGGACGCGGGGCCGGGAGATACGCAGTATTTT.

The rearrangement links TRBV10-3 to TRBJ1-1; TRBD1 agrees at 9 bases. The CDR3 consists of 14 residues. V trimming: 6 bases; J trimming: 1 base; junction bases outside the gene matches: 3. Germline CDR1 ENHRY, CDR2 SYGVKD. CDR3 nucleotide sequence: TGTGCCATCAGGGGGACAGGGAGGAACACTGAAGCTTTCTTT. Its translation: CAIRGTGRNTEAFF.

This clone was seen only once. The genes are TRBV15 and TRBJ2-1; 13 nucleotides agree with TRBD2. This CDR3 contains 15 residues. The V gene's germline CDR1 is LNHNV and CDR2 YYDKDF (reference sequence). V shed 9 bases, J shed 5 bases, and the junction held 7 bases outside the gene matches. CDR3 DNA sequence: TGTGCCACGGCAATCGGACTAGCGGGAGACAATGAGCAGTTCTTC. Protein product: CATAIGLAGDNEQFF.

V is TRBV28 and J is TRBJ1-5; 7 positions agree with TRBD1. The V gene's germline CDR1 is MDHEN and CDR2 SYDVKM. The CDR3 is 15 amino acids. V lost 6 bases to trimming and J lost 6 bases; unmatched junction nucleotides: 11. The CDR3: CASSLGTVGFQPQHF. Here the CDR3 DNA reads TGTGCCAGCAGCCTCGGGACAGTGGGGTTTCAGCCCCAGCATTTT.

This clone occurred a few times. The chain links TRBV4-3 to TRBJ1-6; 10 positions match TRBD1. CDR3 size: 15 residues. V was pared by 4 bases and J by 10 bases, with 7 bases of the junction left unmatched. Germline V gene lookup returns CDR1 LGHNA and CDR2 YSLEER. The CDR3: CASSPRTGGKSPLHF. CDR3 coding DNA: TGCGCCAGCAGCCCCCGGACAGGGGGAAAATCACCCCTCCACTTT.